This TCR beta chain was captured in a study of neurological immune-mediated disorders (dated by TCRdb to about 2019). As for the study more broadly: Peripheral blood TCR-beta repertoires from HTLV-I-associated myelopathy (HAM/TSP) patients, multiple sclerosis patients and healthy controls were compared by UMI-based sequencing. The cohort was made up of about 65 subjects, consisting of about 14 HAM/TSP patients, around 35 multiple sclerosis patients and around 20 healthy controls. Longitudinal samples, technical triplicates and paired sorted CD4+ and CD8+ T-cell subsets, alongside PBMC samples, were included among the approximately 110 TCR-beta libraries.

Healthy controls were blood bank volunteers in Maryland, USA. For sorted-subset TCR libraries, 1 million sorted CD4+ or CD8+ T cells were used. Peripheral blood was subjected to Ficoll-Hypaque density gradient centrifugation to isolate PBMCs, which were then cryopreserved in liquid nitrogen. Paired sorted CD4+ and CD8+ subsets came from healthy controls, HAM/TSP patients and MS patients. cDNA synthesis used template-switch 5'RACE with a primer carrying a 10-nucleotide random unique molecular identifier tagging each TCR transcript. Every sequencing run covered 15-18 subjects and yielded more than 170 million TCR-beta sequences. The RNeasy kit was used to extract total RNA. The KAPA Real-time Library Amplification kit was used to amplify TCR-beta VDJ regions with primers targeting the TCR constant region and the 5'RACE anchor. A first PCR added sample indexes and Illumina adaptors, after which a second PCR increased the library yield. The roughly 650 bp TCR product was size-selected on a 2% E-gel SizeSelection system after Ampure bead purification. Before pooling, libraries had their quality checked on a Bioanalyzer, their concentration measured with Qubit, and their quantity determined with the Kapa Library Quantification kit. An Illumina HiSeq 2500 sequenced the libraries paired-end 2 x 150 bp. To increase sequence diversity, about 23-32% phiX was spiked into each library pool. The study's own analysis went as follows. Quality-filtered reads were processed with the UMI-based MiGEC pipeline, and over 90% of raw TCR sequences were removed by the MiGEC pipeline during error correction. IMGT germline references were used for alignment of VDJ genes, and clonotypes were defined by a unique CDR3 amino acid sequence together with V-J genes. Clonal expansion, Shannon diversity, and CDR3 relatedness (CalcPairwiseDistances, ClusterSamples) were evaluated with VDJtools, and phylogenetic trees were built with CLCbio workbench. Using coefficient-of-variation modelling across technical triplicates, the study counted a clone as expanded if it had at least 8 unique UMIs. TCRdb reanalyzed the raw reads on its own, using fastp at Q25 for trimming and MiXCR for clone calling, and kept in-frame beta chains. Each CDR3 protein appears once, grouped with its most common genes and DNA. It is TCRdb's table, rather than the study itself, that gives the V and J calls and clone size. In all, the sample holds 15,000 to 20,000 distinct CDR3 sequences, and about 10% of those were seen once. 25% to 30% of the sample is in the top ten clones.

General findings and caveats noted by the study authors: No identical CDR3 amino acid sequences were found to be shared among expanded clones across subjects, suggesting that TCR-beta repertoires were private in all groups. The highest TCR clonal expansion was observed in HAM/TSP patients, whereas the lowest was observed in MS patients, even when compared with healthy controls.

Reading from cysteine to phenylalanine, the CDR3 counts 16 amino acids. Just CDR3 DNA is preserved here, 48 bases in frame from base 1. V is cut back by 0 bases and J by 2 bases, with 8 bases in the junction unmatched. The germline V gene gives CDR1 as SGHRS and CDR2 as YFSETQ. Ten or more counts support this clonotype. Its antigen is unknown. Base-call qualities are not available, and no considerably larger clone is one nucleotide away. The specimen sequenced was CD8+ T cells from blood. The receptor comes from a woman in her forties or fifties in good health. The chain uses TRBV5-1 and TRBJ2-7; 7 nucleotides in the junction match TRBD1. The CDR3 region has the sequence CASSLAGDSNPYEQYF. The nucleotide sequence is TGCGCCAGCAGCTTGGCCGGGGACAGCAACCCCTACGAGCAGTACTTC.